The 20 T cell receptor beta chains listed next were all sequenced from one sample in a study of blood T cell repertoires in COVID-19. Generated by immunoSEQ multiplex PCR, the TCRdb table keeps only in-frame clones and is missing some. The repertoire includes some 300,000 clones, 80% to 90% of them detected once, and roughly 13% sits in the top ten. Sequencing input: peripheral blood. These receptors all stem from a woman between 70 and 85 years old with COVID-19, enrolled during active disease.

The V call is TRBV7-9, the J call TRBJ2-1; no clear D. The CDR3 spans 14 residues. V shed 0 bases and J shed 4 bases, with 7 bases lying between them. Germline assignment: CDR1 SEHNR and CDR2 FQNEAQ (reference sequence). This CDR3 reads CASSLAQPYNEQFF. CDR3 bases: TGTGCCAGCAGCTTAGCACAGCCGTACAATGAGCAGTTCTTC.

The chain employs TRBV21-1 and TRBJ2-3; the DNA was not used to check the table's D call, TRBD1. TRBV21-1 is a known pseudogene. The CDR3 is 15 residues long. The CDR3 loop reads CASRRDRGTTDTQYF. CDR3 nucleotides: TGTGCCAGCAGAAGGGACAGGGGGACCACAGATACGCAGTATTTT.

CDR3 sequence (DNA): TGTGCCAGTAGTACAGGGACAGGGGACAAAAATTCACCCCTCCACTTT. Its protein product is CASSTGTGDKNSPLHF. The chain links TRBV19 to TRBJ1-6; TRBD1 matches 10 bases. The germline gives CDR1 LNHDA, CDR2 SQIVND (reference sequence). This CDR3 comprises 16 residues. After removal of 4 bases from V and 7 bases from J, the junction contained 7 bases not matched to a gene.

This clone came up once. The chain couples TRBV4-1 to TRBJ2-5; D unresolved. There are 13 residues in the CDR3. Deletions cut 2 bases from V and 5 bases from J, with 9 bases between. CDR1 is MGHRA, CDR2 YSYEKL, per germline. The CDR3 region has the DNA TGCGCCAGCAGCCAACCTCCGGGTGAGACCCAGTACTTC. As protein: CASSQPPGETQYF.

CDR3 loop: CASSSQGTWGNTIYF. The CDR3 nucleotides read TGTGCCAGCAGCTCCCAGGGGACATGGGGAAACACCATATATTTT. V is TRBV7-2 and J is TRBJ1-3; D may be TRBD1 (6 bases). The germline V and J ends were trimmed by 4 bases and 4 bases, with 14 bases remaining between them. The germline gives CDR1 SGHTA, CDR2 FQGNSA. The CDR3 is 15 residues long.

The chain uses TRBV5-4 and TRBJ2-1, with D tentatively TRBD2 (7 bases). Germline lookup yields CDR1 SGHNT and CDR2 YYREEE (reference sequence). This CDR3 region has 14 residues. Trimming pared 2 bases from V and 9 bases from J, leaving 15 bases between. In nucleotides, the CDR3 is TGTGCCAGCAGCTTTGGGGGGGGCGCCGGTGAGCAGTTCTTC. Translation gives CASSFGGGAGEQFF.

The chain joins TRBV19 to TRBJ1-3, with D possibly being TRBD1 (6 bases). In germline, CDR1 is LNHDA, CDR2 SQIVND (reference sequence). The CDR3 totals 16 residues. Trimming stripped 5 bases from V and 4 bases from J, with 18 bases between. The CDR3 protein is CASSFASGAEGNTIYF. The CDR3 region has the DNA TGTGCCAGTAGTTTTGCCTCAGGGGCAGAAGGAAACACCATATATTTT.

V usage is TRBV21-1 and J usage is TRBJ2-5; the table's D call of TRBD1 was not tested on the DNA. TRBV21-1 is shown as a pseudogene. The CDR3 is 16 residues long. CDR3 protein: CASSKGGQGGSETQYF. The DNA of the CDR3 is TGTGCCAGCAGCAAAGGGGGACAGGGAGGATCAGAGACCCAGTACTTC.

The CDR3 DNA sequence: TGTGCCAGCAGTTCCCGACTAGCGGGGGGACCTAACCAAGAGACCCAGTACTTC. Residues: CASSSRLAGGPNQETQYF. The chain uses TRBV28 and TRBJ2-5; the match to TRBD2 covers 13 bases. Germline V lookup: CDR1 MDHEN, CDR2 SYDVKM. The CDR3 spans 18 residues. J gave up 0 bases and V 4 bases, and 8 bases lay outside the gene matches.

This clone occurred a few times. The J gene is TRBJ2-1, the V gene TRBV7-2; 7 bases are shared with TRBD1. Looked up from germline, CDR1 is SGHTA and CDR2 is FQGNSA. The CDR3 has 16 amino acids. Trimming took 0 bases from V and 9 from J; bases not matched to a gene: 11. The CDR3 spells CASSLALDRVPGEQFF. CDR3 nucleotides: TGTGCCAGCAGCTTAGCCCTAGACAGGGTTCCAGGTGAGCAGTTCTTC.

Here the CDR3 DNA reads TGCAGCGGGGGGACAGTGCCCTGTGCTCTCTCTGGAAACACCATATATTTT. Its translation is CSGGTVPCALSGNTIYF. The chain joins TRBV29-1 to TRBJ1-3; 7 bases map to TRBD1. V was pared by 7 bases and J by 0 bases, with 15 bases of the junction left unmatched. The CDR3 spans 17 residues. Germline CDR1 is SQVTM and CDR2 is ANQGSEA.

The rearrangement links TRBV2 to TRBJ2-1; D is perhaps TRBD1 (6 bases). The CDR3 extends over 15 amino acids. Germline CDR1 reads SNHLY; CDR2 reads FYNNEI. Trimming took 0 bases from V and 10 from J, leaving 16 bases between them. The CDR3 nucleotides are TGTGCCAGCAGTGAAGCGCTAAATAGGGGGATAGAGCAGTTCTTC. It codes for CASSEALNRGIEQFF.

The chain has TRBV18 and TRBJ2-7, with D perhaps TRBD2 (5 bases). The CDR3 runs to 14 residues. Germline CDR1 reads KGHSH; CDR2 reads LQKENI. V was cut by 1 base and J by 3 bases, with 10 bases left in between. DNA for the CDR3: TGTGCCAGCTCACCACAGAGGGCCGGCTACGAGCAGTACTTC. Protein: CASSPQRAGYEQYF. The full variable domain, completed using reference TRBV18 and TRBJ2-7, is NAGVMQNPRHLVRRRGQEARLRCSPMKGHSHVYWYRQLPEEGLKFMVYLQKENIIDESGMPKERFSAEFPKEGPSILRIQQVVRGDSAAYFCASSPQRAGYEQYFGPGTRLTVT.

In this sample, this clone turned up a few times. The genes are TRBV27 and TRBJ2-7; 7 bases are shared with TRBD1. CDR1 is MNHEY, CDR2 SMNVEV, per germline (reference sequence). The CDR3 runs 15 residues. V was pared by 6 bases and J by 0 bases, with 8 bases of the junction left unmatched. CDR3: CASSQATGTSYEQYF. Written as DNA, the CDR3 is TGTGCCAGCAGCCAAGCGACAGGGACCTCCTACGAGCAGTACTTC.

This clone was seen just once. The chain combines TRBV30 with TRBJ2-7; tentatively, D is TRBD1 (5 bases). CDR1 is GTSNPN and CDR2 is SVGIG in the germline V gene (reference sequence). Trimming took off 0 bases at V and 1 base at J, with 7 bases between the two ends. The CDR3 extends over 13 amino acids. The CDR3 nucleotides read TGTGCCTGGAGTGTAAGGGGTTCCTACGAGCAGTACTTC. Encoded protein: CAWSVRGSYEQYF.

This clone came up a few times. The chain employs TRBV7-9 and TRBJ1-1; D is uncertain. This CDR3 has 13 residues. Germline V lookup: CDR1 SEHNR, CDR2 FQNEAQ (reference sequence). V was pared by 1 base and J by 6 bases, with 9 bases between. In nucleotides, the CDR3 is TGTGCCAGCAGCTTAGAGGGAGGGTCTGAAGCTTTCTTT. Protein sequence: CASSLEGGSEAFF. The full variable domain, in which reference TRBV7-9 and TRBJ1-1 provide the parts outside the CDR3, is DTGVSQNPRHKITKRGQNVTFRCDPISEHNRLYWYRQTLGQGPEFLTYFQNEAQLEKSRLLSDRFSAERPKGSFSTLEIQRTEQGDSAMYLCASSLEGGSEAFFGQGTRLTVV.

This clone was seen just once. The genes are TRBV19 and TRBJ1-2; 9 nucleotides align to TRBD1. The CDR3 totals 16 residues. Germline V gene data show CDR1 as LNHDA and CDR2 as SQIVND (reference sequence). Trimming at V came to 5 bases and at J to 0 bases, leaving 7 bases not matched to a gene. CDR3 in amino acids: CASSPRGTGPNYGYTF. In DNA, the CDR3 is TGTGCCAGTAGTCCCAGAGGGACAGGGCCTAACTATGGCTACACCTTC.

The V and J genes are TRBV4-3 and TRBJ2-1; TRBD2 aligns across 8 bases. The CDR3 is 16 residues long. Germline V gene data show CDR1 as LGHNA and CDR2 as YSLEER. The J segment lost 2 bases and the V segment lost 4 bases, leaving 7 bases of the junction unmatched. The CDR3 nucleotides are TGCGCCAGCAGCCGAGACCGGGGGGGCACCTACAATGAGCAGTTCTTC. Translating gives CASSRDRGGTYNEQFF.

This chain links TRBV6-5 with TRBJ2-3; 8 positions agree with TRBD2. Per germline, CDR1 MNHEY and CDR2 SVGAGI. The trim removed 7 bases at V and 5 bases at J, leaving 5 bases unmatched. This CDR3 is 13 amino acids long. Here the CDR3 reads CASTGGPGDTQYF. The CDR3 DNA sequence: TGTGCCAGCACGGGGGGGCCGGGAGATACGCAGTATTTT.

Only one count was recorded for this clone. The chain is built from TRBV30 and TRBJ1-2; D might be TRBD1 (6 bases). Germline CDR1 is GTSNPN and CDR2 is SVGIG (reference sequence). The CDR3 consists of 14 residues. V lost 3 bases to trimming and J lost 5 bases, with 16 bases between them. DNA for the CDR3: TGTGCCTGGAGCCCTTTGGGGGCAATGTATGGCTACACCTTC. It codes for CAWSPLGAMYGYTF.